In this sample, the clone carrying this T cell receptor (beta chain) turned up once. The data originate from a study of blood T cell repertoires in COVID-19. The germline CDR1 and CDR2 sequences are GTSNPN and SVGIG (reference sequence). The CDR3 is 15 residues long. V lost 2 bases and J lost 3, with 11 bases in between. In the authors' methods: Reference gene primer amplification yielded estimated nucleated cell counts. Method: immunoSEQ multiplex PCR; TCRdb's copy keeps in-frame clones and lacks some. V and J calls and clone size are given by that table; D and trimming were obtained from the DNA. The sample lists approximately 180,000 clones; under 85% were seen once.

The TCR was taken from an elderly woman with acute or convalescent COVID-19. The material sequenced was peripheral blood. The genes are TRBV30 and TRBJ2-6, with D unclear. The CDR3 sequence: CAWSFRARGANVLTF. The CDR3 bases are TGTGCCTGGAGTTTTCGAGCTCGTGGGGCCAACGTCCTGACTTTC.